The clone carrying this T cell receptor (beta chain) showed up just a few times. From germline, CDR1 is SGHTA and CDR2 FQGTGA. The CDR3 is made up of 17 amino acids. V dropped 5 bases and J dropped 3; count of bases not matched to a gene: 10. The data belong to a study of blood T cell repertoires in COVID-19. For the study at large: Samples came from the United States, Italy and Spain, spanning acute and convalescent COVID-19. T cells, B-cell-depleted T cells, or PBMCs provided the cDNA or gDNA that served as material.

Methods used by the authors: Amplification of reference gene primers was used by the study to estimate nucleated cell counts. Repertoires were generated with immunoSEQ multiplex PCR, while TCRdb's copy carries only in-frame clones and drops some. V and J calls plus clone size are reproduced from that table; the DNA served to infer D and trimming. The profile covers roughly 250,000 clones, with approximately 84% appearing a single time and about 4% taken by the ten largest. This receptor was taken from a man between 50 and 59 years old with acute or convalescent COVID-19. The rearrangement joins TRBV7-3 to TRBJ2-1, with 10 positions matching TRBD2. Sequenced sample: peripheral blood. Here the CDR3 reads CASSLQEAGGLYNEQFF. In DNA, the CDR3 is TGTGCCAGCAGCCTTCAGGAAGCGGGGGGGCTCTACAATGAGCAGTTCTTC.